The 25 T cell receptor beta chains below were found in one sample sequenced in a study of T cell repertoires in cytomegalovirus infection. TCRdb recomputed calls from the reads with MiXCR, one row per CDR3 protein. The sample includes 350,000 to 450,000 distinct CDR3 sequences, about a sixth seen only once; the top ten take under 9%. Material: PBMCs. These TCRs come from a human donor in good health (CMV status not recorded). Some clones in this sample may be carry-over from other donors' samples.

The V gene is TRBV2, the J gene TRBJ1-5, with D perhaps matching TRBD1 (5 bases). This CDR3 comprises 13 residues. Germline V gives CDR1 SNHLY, CDR2 FYNNEI. Trimming left V 6 bases short and J 7 bases short, with 13 bases between. The CDR3 loop reads CASSEERGQPQHF. The CDR3 DNA follows: TGTGCCAGCAGCGAGGAAAGGGGACAGCCCCAGCATTTT. Full variable domain (outside the CDR3, taken from reference TRBV2 and TRBJ1-5): EPEVTQTPSHQVTQMGQEVILRCVPISNHLYFYWYRQILGQKVEFLVSFYNNEISEKSEIFDDQFSVERPDGSNFTLKIRSTKLEDSAMYFCASSEERGQPQHFGDGTRLSIL.

The chain combines TRBV20-1 with TRBJ2-3; D not resolved. The germline gives CDR1 DFQATT, CDR2 SNEGSKA (reference sequence). CDR3 length equals 12 residues. Trimming took off 6 bases at V and 6 bases at J, with 13 bases between the two ends. As DNA, the CDR3 is TGCAGTGCAGGGCTTCGCCGGGATACGCAGTATTTT. It yields the protein CSAGLRRDTQYF.

In its sample, this clonotype was seen a few times. This chain links TRBV20-1 with TRBJ1-1, with 7 bases fitting TRBD1. V lost 5 bases, J lost 7 bases, and 13 bases stayed unmatched. Germline lookup yields CDR1 DFQATT and CDR2 SNEGSKA (reference sequence). The CDR3 covers 14 residues. Here the CDR3 reads CSAGAPRDSREAFF. The CDR3 nucleotides read TGCAGTGCTGGCGCTCCCCGGGACAGCCGTGAAGCTTTCTTT.

The chain employs TRBV20-1 and TRBJ1-6, with D possibly TRBD1 on 5 matching bases. The CDR3 is made up of 14 amino acids. V lost 0 bases to trimming and J lost 9 bases, with 12 bases between them. Germline CDR1 and CDR2: DFQATT and SNEGSKA (reference sequence). DNA of the CDR3: TGCAGTGCTAGAGAGGCCAGAGGGACTTCACCCCTCCACTTT. Its translation is CSAREARGTSPLHF.

This clonotype has at least ten counts. The chain employs TRBV7-8 and TRBJ1-5; D uncertain. V gave up 5 bases and J gave up 5 bases, with 10 bases separating them. The CDR3 extends over 13 amino acids. Germline-derived CDR1 and CDR2 are SGHVS and FQNEAQ. The CDR3 bases are TGTGCCAGCAGCCAAGGGCCACATCAGCCCCAGCATTTT. Its translation: CASSQGPHQPQHF.

This clonotype has more than one count but fewer than ten. The chain joins TRBV19 to TRBJ2-1, with unresolved D. Deletions cut 7 bases from V and 3 bases from J, with 10 bases between. Germline V gene sequence: CDR1 LNHDA, CDR2 SQIVND (reference sequence). This CDR3 is built from 13 residues. This CDR3 reads CASTQTLYNEQFF. DNA of the CDR3: TGTGCCAGTACACAGACCCTCTACAATGAGCAGTTCTTC.

The chain uses TRBV7-2 and TRBJ2-5, with D possibly TRBD2 on 6 matching bases. V shed 4 bases and J shed 9 bases, with 18 bases lying between them. The CDR3 covers 14 residues. Per germline, CDR1 SGHTA and CDR2 FQGNSA. CDR3 region: CASSSSGTGGAQYF. Here the CDR3 DNA reads TGTGCCAGCAGCTCGAGTGGGACCGGCGGGGCCCAGTACTTC.

There are many counts of this clonotype. This chain links TRBV7-6 with TRBJ2-3; 10 bases are shared with TRBD1. The CDR3 covers 17 residues. The germline gives CDR1 SGHVS, CDR2 FNYEAQ. The ends lost 4 bases at V and 4 bases at J; junction bases unmatched: 11. DNA for the CDR3: TGTGCCAGCAGCTCACCTAAGGACAGGGGGAACGCAGATACGCAGTATTTT. This translates into CASSSPKDRGNADTQYF. Complete variable domain (other parts from reference TRBV7-6 and TRBJ2-3): GAGVSQSPRYKVTKRGQDVALRCDPISGHVSLYWYRQALGQGPEFLTYFNYEAQQDKSGLPNDRFSAERPEGSISTLTIQRTEQRDSAMYRCASSSPKDRGNADTQYFGPGTRLTVL.

This chain connects TRBV20-1 to TRBJ2-2, with D tentatively TRBD1 or TRBD2 (5 bases each). Germline loops: CDR1 DFQATT, CDR2 SNEGSKA (reference sequence). The CDR3 has 14 residues. V gave up 3 bases and J gave up 0 bases, with 8 bases separating them. In nucleotides, the CDR3 is TGCAGTGCTAGTCGAGGGGCGAACACCGGGGAGCTGTTTTTT. Translating it yields CSASRGANTGELFF.

This clonotype came up many times. V gene TRBV7-2 combines with J gene TRBJ2-7; D could derive from TRBD1 or TRBD2 (5 bases each). Germline V gives CDR1 SGHTA, CDR2 FQGNSA. The length of the CDR3 is 16 residues. V lost 4 bases, J lost 0 bases, and 16 bases lay in between. The CDR3 nucleotides read TGTGCCAGCAGCTCATCCGGGACGTTGAGCTCCTACGAGCAGTACTTC. As protein: CASSSSGTLSSYEQYF.

This clonotype came up a few times. The genes are TRBV19 and TRBJ1-1; TRBD1 matches 8 bases. In germline, CDR1 is LNHDA, CDR2 SQIVND (reference sequence). The CDR3 totals 14 residues. J gave up 6 bases and V 2 bases, and 5 bases lay outside the gene matches. The CDR3 DNA follows: TGTGCCAGTAGTATATGGCAGGGGGCACCTGAAGCTTTCTTT. This gives the protein CASSIWQGAPEAFF.

The sample holds a few counts of this clonotype. The rearrangement links TRBV7-8 to TRBJ2-1; 14 bases line up with TRBD2. Germline lookup yields CDR1 SGHVS and CDR2 FQNEAQ. The junction had 13 bases not matched to a gene; V was cut back by 3 bases and J by 0 bases. The CDR3 has 21 amino acids. CDR3: CASSLDLGLAGATSSYNEQFF. The DNA for the CDR3 is TGTGCCAGCAGCTTGGACCTGGGACTAGCGGGAGCGACGAGCTCCTACAATGAGCAGTTCTTC. Full variable domain (missing parts from reference TRBV7-8 and TRBJ2-1): GAGVSQSPRYKVAKRGQDVALRCDPISGHVSLFWYQQALGQGPEFLTYFQNEAQLDKSGLPSDRFFAERPEGSVSTLKIQRTQQEDSAVYLCASSLDLGLAGATSSYNEQFFGPGTRLTVL.

This rearrangement joins TRBV7-2 to TRBJ2-3; 11 bases map to TRBD2. Unmatched junction bases numbered 11, after V lost 4 bases and J lost 5 bases. This CDR3 has 17 residues. The V gene's germline CDR1 is SGHTA and CDR2 FQGNSA. The CDR3 loop reads CASSSLTSGGVIDTQYF. DNA of the CDR3: TGTGCCAGCAGCTCGCTAACTAGCGGGGGTGTGATAGATACGCAGTATTTT. The variable domain in full, with the rest retrieved from reference TRBV7-2 and TRBJ2-3, is GAGVSQSPSNKVTEKGKDVELRCDPISGHTALYWYRQSLGQGLEFLIYFQGNSAPDKSGLPSDRFSAERTGGSVSTLTIQRTQQEDSAVYLCASSSLTSGGVIDTQYFGPGTRLTVL.

This clonotype was counted at least ten times. J is TRBJ2-7 and V is TRBV4-1, with 7 bases that match TRBD2. This CDR3 contains 15 residues. The V gene's germline CDR1 is MGHRA and CDR2 YSYEKL. Trimming took 4 bases from V and 2 from J; bases not matched to a gene: 8. The CDR3, as DNA: TGCGCCAGCAGCCCCCTCCCGGCGGGAGCCTACGAGCAGTACTTC. Protein sequence: CASSPLPAGAYEQYF.

This clonotype was recorded a few times. The V and J genes are TRBV29-1 and TRBJ1-1; D might be TRBD1 (6 bases). Trimming removed 7 bases at V and 1 base at J, with 16 bases between. Germline V gene data show CDR1 as SQVTM and CDR2 as ANQGSEA. The CDR3 totals 14 residues. CDR3 amino acids: CSAVGGQENTEAFF. The CDR3 DNA is TGCAGCGCTGTGGGGGGACAAGAGAACACTGAAGCTTTCTTT.

A word on this clonotype: This sequence may be a read error, since a much larger clone differs from it by one base. This chain connects TRBV7-2 to TRBJ2-7, with a weak D call TRBD2 (5 bases). The CDR3 totals 14 residues. CDR1 and CDR2 from the germline V gene are SGHTA and FQGNSA. The CDR3 protein is CASSLAGGDYEPYF. CDR3 bases: TGTGCCAGCAGCTTAGCGGGCGGAGACTACGAGCCGTACTTC. Drawing the rest from reference TRBV7-2 and TRBJ2-7, the complete variable domain is GAGVSQSPSNKVTEKGKDVELRCDPISGHTALYWYRQSLGQGLEFLIYFQGNSAPDKSGLPSDRFSAERTGGSVSTLTIQRTQQEDSAVYLCASSLAGGDYEPYFGPGTRLTVT.

The rearrangement uses TRBV18 and TRBJ2-5; no reliable D call. Per the germline V gene, CDR1 is KGHSH and CDR2 is LQKENI. Trimming pared 4 bases from V and 5 bases from J, leaving 14 bases between. The CDR3 extends over 14 amino acids. Here the CDR3 DNA reads TGTGCCAGCTCACTTTCTGGTGGTACGGAGACCCAGTACTTC. This sequence encodes CASSLSGGTETQYF.

This clonotype was seen ten or more times. V is TRBV20-1 and J is TRBJ2-1; 12 bases map to TRBD2. Trimming took 3 bases from V and 6 from J; bases not matched to a gene: 9. The CDR3 has 16 residues. Germline V gives CDR1 DFQATT, CDR2 SNEGSKA (reference sequence). CDR3 sequence: CSASRLAGGPGNEQFF. The CDR3 DNA sequence: TGCAGTGCTAGCCGGCTAGCGGGAGGGCCAGGCAATGAGCAGTTCTTC.

This clonotype was picked up many times. This rearrangement joins TRBV7-2 to TRBJ1-1; tentative D call: TRBD1 (5 bases). V shed 7 bases and J shed 5 bases, with 11 bases lying between them. Germline V gene data show CDR1 as SGHTA and CDR2 as FQGNSA. The CDR3 is 12 amino acids. The CDR3 loop is CASKGSATEAFF. The CDR3 DNA reads TGTGCCAGCAAGGGGTCCGCGACTGAAGCTTTCTTT.

This clonotype occurred a few times. The CDR3 DNA reads as TGTGCCAGCAGCCCTTCGGGCTGGGGAAACACCATATATTTT. Protein sequence: CASSPSGWGNTIYF. The chain links TRBV3-1 to TRBJ1-3; D gene ambiguous. This CDR3 has 14 residues. CDR1 and CDR2 (germline): LGHDT, YNNKEL (reference sequence). The V end was cut by 4 bases, the J end by 4 bases, with 11 bases between.

In its sample, this clonotype was seen a few times. The chain has TRBV20-1 and TRBJ1-1, with D unresolved. Between the trimmed V and J ends, which lost 1 base and 1 base, there was a span of 13 bases. Germline V gene sequence: CDR1 DFQATT, CDR2 SNEGSKA (reference sequence). The CDR3 contains 15 residues. This CDR3 is CSARGPWVANTEAFF. In DNA, the CDR3 is TGCAGTGCTAGAGGACCCTGGGTCGCGAACACTGAAGCTTTCTTT.

The rearrangement links TRBV6-2 or TRBV6-3 to TRBJ1-1, with TRBD1 as a possible D gene (5 bases). V was pared by 5 bases and J by 12 bases, with 13 bases between. This CDR3 comprises 11 residues. In germline, CDR1 is MNHEY, CDR2 SVGEGT. The CDR3 DNA is TGTGCCAGCAGTCGACGGGGGTTTACTTTCTTT. Amino acids: CASSRRGFTFF.

A word on this clonotype: A much more abundant neighbour one base away suggests this may be a read error. The chain recombines TRBV6-6 with TRBJ2-3; D ambiguous. CDR3 length: 15 residues. The V end was cut by 7 bases, the J end by 3 bases, with 17 bases between. Germline V gene data show CDR1 as MNHNY and CDR2 as SVGAGI (reference sequence). DNA for the CDR3: TGTGCCAGCAACCCAGGTCCCGGGTGGACAGATACGCAGTATTTT. Residues: CASNPGPGWTDTQYF.

This clonotype showed up many times. The rearrangement links TRBV7-8 to TRBJ1-4; unclear D gene. Trimming took 4 bases from V and 0 from J, leaving 12 bases between them. CDR1 and CDR2 from the germline V gene are SGHVS and FQNEAQ. The CDR3 totals 16 residues. The CDR3 coding sequence is TGTGCCAGCAGCTCTCAGGAGAGGGCAACTAATGAAAAACTGTTTTTT. Amino acids: CASSSQERATNEKLFF.

In this sample, this clonotype turned up once. This chain uses TRBV3-1 with TRBJ2-1; D not resolved. Trimming took 1 base from V and 0 from J, leaving 13 bases between them. The CDR3 sequence is 17 residues long. Germline-derived CDR1 and CDR2 are LGHDT and YNNKEL (reference sequence). CDR3 protein: CASSQALQVSSYNEQFF. The CDR3 DNA sequence: TGTGCCAGCAGCCAAGCGCTGCAGGTGAGCTCCTACAATGAGCAGTTCTTC.